This T cell receptor beta chain is from a study of T cell responses to AZD1222 COVID-19 vaccine. Turning to the study itself: Second-dose schedules of about 4 or about 12 weeks were combined. Notes on the study in general: Spike-specific TCRs gained breadth and depth after people received two AZD1222 doses. In the spike-specific TCR repertoire, nearly half reportedly target unmutated variant regions.

The CDR3 has 14 residues. The germline V gene encodes CDR1 LGHDT and CDR2 YNNKEL (reference sequence). Trimming stripped 0 bases from V and 6 bases from J, with 9 bases between. This clone was picked up one time. Its antigen is unknown. Sequencing was performed with immunoSEQ multiplex PCR; in TCRdb, only in-frame clones are kept and a portion is missing. The sample lists 95,000 to 100,000 clones, 90% occurring once. This clonotype was obtained from an adult in good health. The V call is TRBV3-1 (or the pseudogene TRBV3-2), the J call TRBJ2-1; no clear D. The sample was peripheral blood, taken on day 0 of AZD1222 vaccination. CDR3 amino acids: CASSQDHDSNEQFF. CDR3 sequence (DNA): TGTGCCAGCAGCCAAGATCATGACTCCAATGAGCAGTTCTTC.